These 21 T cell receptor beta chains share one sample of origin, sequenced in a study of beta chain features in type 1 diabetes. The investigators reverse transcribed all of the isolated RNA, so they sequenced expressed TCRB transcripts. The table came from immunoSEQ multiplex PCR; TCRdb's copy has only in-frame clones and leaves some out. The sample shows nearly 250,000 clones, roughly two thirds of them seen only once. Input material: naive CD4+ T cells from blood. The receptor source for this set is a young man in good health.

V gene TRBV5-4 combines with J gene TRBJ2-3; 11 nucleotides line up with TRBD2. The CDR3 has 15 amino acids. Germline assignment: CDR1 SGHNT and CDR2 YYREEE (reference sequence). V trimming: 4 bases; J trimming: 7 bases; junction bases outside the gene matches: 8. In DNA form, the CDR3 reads TGTGCCAGCAGCCGACTAGCGGGGTTTGGTAATACGCAGTATTTT. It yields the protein CASSRLAGFGNTQYF.

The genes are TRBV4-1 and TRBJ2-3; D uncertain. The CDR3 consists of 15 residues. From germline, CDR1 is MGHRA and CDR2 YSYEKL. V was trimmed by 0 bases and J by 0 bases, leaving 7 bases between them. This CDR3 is CASSQDERSTDTQYF. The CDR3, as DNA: TGCGCCAGCAGCCAAGACGAGAGGAGCACAGATACGCAGTATTTT.

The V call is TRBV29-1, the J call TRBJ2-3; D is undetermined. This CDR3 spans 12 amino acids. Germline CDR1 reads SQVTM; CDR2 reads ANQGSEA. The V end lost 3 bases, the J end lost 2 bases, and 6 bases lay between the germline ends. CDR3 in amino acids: CSVEETTDTQYF. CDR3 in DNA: TGCAGCGTTGAGGAAACCACAGATACGCAGTATTTT.

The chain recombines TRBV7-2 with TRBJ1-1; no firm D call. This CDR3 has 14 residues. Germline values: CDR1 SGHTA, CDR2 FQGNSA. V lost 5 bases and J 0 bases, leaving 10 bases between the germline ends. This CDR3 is CASSQTLVNTEAFF. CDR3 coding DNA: TGTGCCAGCAGCCAAACCCTTGTGAACACTGAAGCTTTCTTT. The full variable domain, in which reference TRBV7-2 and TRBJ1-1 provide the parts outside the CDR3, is GAGVSQSPSNKVTEKGKDVELRCDPISGHTALYWYRQSLGQGLEFLIYFQGNSAPDKSGLPSDRFSAERTGGSVSTLTIQRTQQEDSAVYLCASSQTLVNTEAFFGQGTRLTVV.

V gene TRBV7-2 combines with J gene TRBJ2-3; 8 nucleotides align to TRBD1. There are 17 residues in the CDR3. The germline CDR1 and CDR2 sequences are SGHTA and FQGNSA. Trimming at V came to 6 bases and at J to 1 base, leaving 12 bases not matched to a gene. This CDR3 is CASRRTLGGQGTDTQYF. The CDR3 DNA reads TGTGCCAGCAGACGAACACTGGGGGGACAGGGCACAGATACGCAGTATTTT.

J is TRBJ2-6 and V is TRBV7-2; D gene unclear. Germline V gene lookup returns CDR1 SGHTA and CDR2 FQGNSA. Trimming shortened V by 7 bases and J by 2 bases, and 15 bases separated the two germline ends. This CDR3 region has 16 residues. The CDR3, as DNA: TGTGCCAGCATAAGCACCGCCCGGCCTGGGGCCAACGTCCTGACTTTC. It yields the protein CASISTARPGANVLTF.

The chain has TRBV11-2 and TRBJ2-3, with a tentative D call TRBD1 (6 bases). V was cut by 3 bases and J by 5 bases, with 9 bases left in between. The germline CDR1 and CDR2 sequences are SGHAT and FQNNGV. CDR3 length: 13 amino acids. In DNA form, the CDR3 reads TGTGCCAGCAGCTTCACAGGGAAAGATACGCAGTATTTT. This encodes CASSFTGKDTQYF.

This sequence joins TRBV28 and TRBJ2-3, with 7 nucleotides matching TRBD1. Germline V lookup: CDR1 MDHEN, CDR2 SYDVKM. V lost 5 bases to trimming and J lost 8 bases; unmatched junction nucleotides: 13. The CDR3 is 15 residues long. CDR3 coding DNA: TGTGCCAGCAGTACACTCAACTCGGGACAGAGTACGCAGTATTTT. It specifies CASSTLNSGQSTQYF.

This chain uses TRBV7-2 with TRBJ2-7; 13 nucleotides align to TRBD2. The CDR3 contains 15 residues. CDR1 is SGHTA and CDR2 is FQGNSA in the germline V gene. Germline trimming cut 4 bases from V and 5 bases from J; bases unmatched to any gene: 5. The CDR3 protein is CASSSHGLAGDEQYF. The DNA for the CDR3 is TGTGCCAGCAGCTCTCACGGACTAGCGGGAGACGAGCAGTACTTC. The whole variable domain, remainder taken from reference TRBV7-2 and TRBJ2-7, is GAGVSQSPSNKVTEKGKDVELRCDPISGHTALYWYRQSLGQGLEFLIYFQGNSAPDKSGLPSDRFSAERTGGSVSTLTIQRTQQEDSAVYLCASSSHGLAGDEQYFGPGTRLTVT.

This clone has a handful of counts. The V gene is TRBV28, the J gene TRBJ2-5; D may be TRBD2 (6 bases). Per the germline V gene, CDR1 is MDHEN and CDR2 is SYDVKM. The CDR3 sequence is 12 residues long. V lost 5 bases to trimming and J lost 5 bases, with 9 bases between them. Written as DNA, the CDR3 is TGTGCCAGCAGTCGGAGGGCGGAGACCCAGTACTTC. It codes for CASSRRAETQYF.

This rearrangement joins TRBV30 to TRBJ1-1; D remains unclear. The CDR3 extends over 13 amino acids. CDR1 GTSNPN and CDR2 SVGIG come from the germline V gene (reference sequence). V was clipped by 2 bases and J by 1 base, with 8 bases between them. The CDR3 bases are TGTGCCTGGAGTATCCAGGCGAACACTGAAGCTTTCTTT. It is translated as CAWSIQANTEAFF. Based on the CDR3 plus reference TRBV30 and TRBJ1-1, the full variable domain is SQTIHQWPATLVQPVGSPLSLECTVEGTSNPNLYWYRQAAGRGLQLLFYSVGIGQISSEVPQNLSASRPQDRQFILSSKKLLLSDSGFYLCAWSIQANTEAFFGQGTRLTVV.

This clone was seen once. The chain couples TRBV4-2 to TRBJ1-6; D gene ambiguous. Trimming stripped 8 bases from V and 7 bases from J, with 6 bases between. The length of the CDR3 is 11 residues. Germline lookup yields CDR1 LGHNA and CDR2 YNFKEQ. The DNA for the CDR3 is TGTGCCAGCGCAAACAATTCACCCCTCCACTTT. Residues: CASANNSPLHF.

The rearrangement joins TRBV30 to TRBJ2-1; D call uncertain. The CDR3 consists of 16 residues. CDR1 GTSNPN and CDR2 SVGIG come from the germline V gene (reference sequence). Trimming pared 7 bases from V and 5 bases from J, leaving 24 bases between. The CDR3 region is CAYTLNSWYYDNEQFF. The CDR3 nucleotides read TGTGCCTACACTCTGAACAGCTGGTACTACGACAATGAGCAGTTCTTC.

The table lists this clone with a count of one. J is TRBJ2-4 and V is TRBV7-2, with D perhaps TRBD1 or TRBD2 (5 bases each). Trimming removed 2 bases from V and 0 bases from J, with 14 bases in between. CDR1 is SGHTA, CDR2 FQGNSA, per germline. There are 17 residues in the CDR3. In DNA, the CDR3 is TGTGCCAGCAGCTTAAGGCTGGGACGGTTAGCCAAAAACATTCAGTACTTC. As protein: CASSLRLGRLAKNIQYF.

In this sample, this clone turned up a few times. CDR3 DNA sequence: TGCAGCGTTCTCCCCCGGGACAGGGTCAACATTCAGTACTTC. Its protein is CSVLPRDRVNIQYF. The chain is built from TRBV29-1 and TRBJ2-4, with 9 bases fitting TRBD1. Germline V gene lookup returns CDR1 SQVTM and CDR2 ANQGSEA. V dropped 5 bases and J dropped 7; count of bases not matched to a gene: 9. This CDR3 comprises 14 residues. The whole variable domain, remainder taken from reference TRBV29-1 and TRBJ2-4, is SAVISQKPSRDICQRGTSLTIQCQVDSQVTMMFWYRQQPGQSLTLIATANQGSEATYESGFVIDKFPISRPNLTFSTLTVSNMSPEDSSIYLCSVLPRDRVNIQYFGAGTRLSVL.

The CDR3 region has the DNA TGTGCCAGCAGCTTAGCCGGGAGGGACTACACCTTC. Translating gives CASSLAGRDYTF. This chain joins TRBV7-9 and TRBJ1-2; D call uncertain. The V gene's germline CDR1 is SEHNR and CDR2 FQNEAQ (reference sequence). The V and J ends lost 0 bases and 10 bases respectively, with 9 bases between them. The CDR3 totals 12 residues.

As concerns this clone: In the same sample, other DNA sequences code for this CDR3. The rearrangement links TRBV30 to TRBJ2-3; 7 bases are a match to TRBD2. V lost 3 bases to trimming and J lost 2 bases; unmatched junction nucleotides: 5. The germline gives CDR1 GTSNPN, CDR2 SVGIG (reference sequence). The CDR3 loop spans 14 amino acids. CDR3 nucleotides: TGTGCCTGGAGCGTCGGGGGGATCACAGATACGCAGTATTTT. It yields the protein CAWSVGGITDTQYF.

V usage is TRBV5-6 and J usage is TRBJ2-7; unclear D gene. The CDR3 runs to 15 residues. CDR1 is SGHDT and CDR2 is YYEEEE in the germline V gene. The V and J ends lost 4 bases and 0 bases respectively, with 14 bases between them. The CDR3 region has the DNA TGTGCCAGCAGCCTACTTTCGACATCCTCCTACGAGCAGTACTTC. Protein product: CASSLLSTSSYEQYF. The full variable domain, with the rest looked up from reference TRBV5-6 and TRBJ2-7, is DAGVTQSPTHLIKTRGQQVTLRCSPKSGHDTVSWYQQALGQGPQFIFQYYEEEERQRGNFPDRFSGHQFPNYSSELNVNALLLGDSALYLCASSLLSTSSYEQYFGPGTRLTVT.

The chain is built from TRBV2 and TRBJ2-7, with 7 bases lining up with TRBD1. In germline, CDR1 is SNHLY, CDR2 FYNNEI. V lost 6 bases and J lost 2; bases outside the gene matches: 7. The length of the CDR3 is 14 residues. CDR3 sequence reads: CASRQTGPTYEQYF. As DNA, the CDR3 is TGTGCCAGCAGGCAGACAGGGCCGACCTACGAGCAGTACTTC.

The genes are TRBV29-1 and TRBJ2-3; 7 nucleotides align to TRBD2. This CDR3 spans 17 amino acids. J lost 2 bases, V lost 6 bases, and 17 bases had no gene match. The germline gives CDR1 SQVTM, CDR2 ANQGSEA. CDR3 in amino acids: CSVGEGPLGPFTDTQYF. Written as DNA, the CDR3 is TGCAGCGTGGGGGAGGGACCCCTTGGTCCGTTCACAGATACGCAGTATTTT.

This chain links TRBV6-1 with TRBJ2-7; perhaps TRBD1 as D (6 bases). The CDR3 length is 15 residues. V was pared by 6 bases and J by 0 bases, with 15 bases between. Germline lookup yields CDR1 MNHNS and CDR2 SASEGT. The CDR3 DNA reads TGTGCCAGCAGCCCGGGACATATAACCTCCTACGAGCAGTACTTC. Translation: CASSPGHITSYEQYF.